These 14 T cell receptor beta chains share one sample of origin, sequenced in a study of blood T cell repertoires in COVID-19. The repertoire was sequenced with immunoSEQ multiplex PCR; TCRdb's copy has only in-frame clones and lacks some. The profile shows about 21,000 clones, about three quarters of them singletons. Sequenced: peripheral blood. These receptor sequences come from a man in his fifties or sixties with active COVID-19.

The chain uses TRBV2 and TRBJ1-2; 7 positions match TRBD1. The CDR3 totals 14 residues. The V segment lost 9 bases and the J segment 4 bases; nucleotides outside the gene matches: 11. Germline V gene sequence: CDR1 SNHLY, CDR2 FYNNEI. The CDR3 loop is CARGSGDSPYGYTF. CDR3 in DNA: TGTGCCAGGGGGTCCGGGGACAGCCCCTATGGCTACACCTTC. The full variable domain, rest sourced from reference TRBV2 and TRBJ1-2, is EPEVTQTPSHQVTQMGQEVILRCVPISNHLYFYWYRQILGQKVEFLVSFYNNEISEKSEIFDDQFSVERPDGSNFTLKIRSTKLEDSAMYFCARGSGDSPYGYTFGSGTRLTVV.

This clone is labeled as large. The rearrangement joins TRBV19 to TRBJ2-3, with TRBD2 as a possible D gene (6 bases). The CDR3 spans 15 residues. V was clipped by 3 bases and J by 2 bases, with 12 bases between them. Germline V CDR1 and CDR2: LNHDA, SQIVND (reference sequence). DNA for the CDR3: TGTGCCAGTAGTATCGGTAGCGGTAACACAGATACGCAGTATTTT. Translation: CASSIGSGNTDTQYF.

In its sample, this clone was seen a few times. The chain recombines TRBV5-1 with TRBJ1-3; possible D gene TRBD1, 5 bases. The CDR3 has 14 amino acids. CDR1 is SGHRS and CDR2 is YFSETQ in the germline V gene. Trimming left V 3 bases short and J 9 bases short, with 16 bases between. The CDR3 nucleotides are TGCGCCAGCAGCTCCGCGGGGCCAGGGTCCACCATATATTTT. Amino acid sequence: CASSSAGPGSTIYF. Drawing the rest from reference TRBV5-1 and TRBJ1-3, the complete variable domain is KAGVTQTPRYLIKTRGQQVTLSCSPISGHRSVSWYQQTPGQGLQFLFEYFSETQRNKGNFPGRFSGRQFSNSRSEMNVSTLELGDSALYLCASSSAGPGSTIYFGEGSWLTVV.

CDR3 amino acids: CASSDLAGDRTDTQYF. Written as DNA, the CDR3 is TGTGCCAGCAGCGATCTAGCGGGCGATCGCACAGATACGCAGTATTTT. The chain combines TRBV9 with TRBJ2-3; 8 bases are a match to TRBD2. There are 16 residues in the CDR3. The trim removed 3 bases at V and 1 base at J, leaving 7 bases unmatched. Germline lookup yields CDR1 SGDLS and CDR2 YYNGEE.

This rearrangement joins TRBV7-9 to TRBJ2-1, with D uncertain. The CDR3 has 11 residues. V lost 3 bases to trimming and J lost 8 bases, with 5 bases between them. Germline loops: CDR1 SEHNR, CDR2 FQNEAQ (reference sequence). The CDR3 nucleotides are TGTGCCAGCAGCTTCCAGGATGAGCAGTTCTTC. Translating gives CASSFQDEQFF.

The genes are TRBV7-8 and TRBJ2-5, with 11 bases matching TRBD1. This CDR3 comprises 17 residues. With V trimmed by 2 bases and J by 5 bases, 10 bases remained unmatched. Germline V gives CDR1 SGHVS, CDR2 FQNEAQ. The CDR3, as DNA: TGTGCCAGCAGCTTAAACCCTGGACAGGGGGCGGGGGAGACCCAGTACTTC. This codes for CASSLNPGQGAGETQYF.

The chain is built from TRBV5-1 and TRBJ2-5; D may be TRBD2 (6 bases). This CDR3 has 14 amino acids. Between the trimmed V and J ends, which lost 0 bases and 5 bases, there was a span of 11 bases. Per germline, CDR1 SGHRS and CDR2 YFSETQ. The CDR3 region is CASSLGRATETQYF. CDR3 sequence (DNA): TGCGCCAGCAGCTTGGGGAGGGCCACGGAGACCCAGTACTTC.

V and J are TRBV7-9 and TRBJ2-3, with D possibly TRBD2 on 6 matching bases. Germline V gene lookup returns CDR1 SEHNR and CDR2 FQNEAQ (reference sequence). Between the trimmed V and J ends, which lost 2 bases and 3 bases, there was a span of 12 bases. The CDR3 covers 15 residues. CDR3 residues: CASSLSGSRTDTQYF. The CDR3 DNA follows: TGTGCCAGCAGCTTATCCGGGAGTAGGACAGATACGCAGTATTTT. Using reference TRBV7-9 and TRBJ2-3 for the parts outside the CDR3, the full variable domain is DTGVSQNPRHKITKRGQNVTFRCDPISEHNRLYWYRQTLGQGPEFLTYFQNEAQLEKSRLLSDRFSAERPKGSFSTLEIQRTEQGDSAMYLCASSLSGSRTDTQYFGPGTRLTVL.

V and J are TRBV6-6 and TRBJ1-5; unclear D gene. CDR1 and CDR2 (germline): MNHNY, SVGAGI (reference sequence). The CDR3 spans 16 residues. V lost 2 bases and J 2 bases, leaving 13 bases between the germline ends. This chain's CDR3 is CASSYISVGGNQPQHF. CDR3 DNA: TGTGCCAGCAGTTACATTAGCGTTGGGGGCAATCAGCCCCAGCATTTT.

This chain connects TRBV6-5 to TRBJ1-2, with D possibly TRBD1 on 6 matching bases. Germline assignment: CDR1 MNHEY and CDR2 SVGAGI. This CDR3 is built from 12 residues. V lost 11 bases and J 8 bases, leaving 18 bases between the germline ends. For the CDR3, the DNA is TGTGCCTTCCGACAGGATGTGGGGGGCTACACCTTC. It translates to CAFRQDVGGYTF.

V is TRBV5-1 and J is TRBJ2-7; 11 bases agree with TRBD2. The CDR3 runs to 18 residues. Germline V lookup: CDR1 SGHRS, CDR2 YFSETQ. The trim removed 0 bases at V and 0 bases at J, leaving 8 bases unmatched. CDR3 sequence: CASSLVSGRDRYSYEQYF. DNA for the CDR3: TGCGCCAGCAGCTTGGTTAGCGGGAGGGATAGATACTCCTACGAGCAGTACTTC.

The V call is TRBV28, the J call TRBJ2-7; D may be TRBD1 (6 bases). The germline CDR1 and CDR2 sequences are MDHEN and SYDVKM. The CDR3 totals 12 residues. Between the trimmed V and J ends, which lost 9 bases and 2 bases, there was a span of 11 bases. The CDR3 here is CASGTRPYEQYF. CDR3 DNA sequence: TGTGCCAGTGGGACAAGGCCCTACGAGCAGTACTTC.

The V call is TRBV30, the J call TRBJ2-2; TRBD2 might be the D (6 bases). Germline V CDR1 and CDR2: GTSNPN, SVGIG (reference sequence). This CDR3 contains 14 residues. Trimming took off 1 base at V and 8 bases at J, with 14 bases between the two ends. The CDR3 DNA is TGTGCCTGGAGTGCGCTAGCGAGATCTGGGGAGCTGTTTTTT. Its translation: CAWSALARSGELFF.

This clone came up once. This chain connects TRBV19 to TRBJ2-6, with 9 bases fitting TRBD1. There are 18 residues in the CDR3. Germline lookup yields CDR1 LNHDA and CDR2 SQIVND (reference sequence). Unmatched junction bases numbered 10, after V lost 7 bases and J lost 0 bases. CDR3 nucleotides: TGTGCCAGTACCTTGCGGGGACAGGGCTTCTCTGGGGCCAACGTCCTGACTTTC. It is translated as CASTLRGQGFSGANVLTF.